Presented here are 3 T cell receptor beta chains from one specimen sequenced in a study of T cell responses to AZD1222 COVID-19 vaccine. Only in-frame clones appear in the TCRdb table, and some are missing; sequencing was by immunoSEQ multiplex PCR. This table has under 200,000 clones, roughly nine tenths appearing once. Sequences were derived from peripheral blood, sampled 28 days after the second AZD1222 dose. The receptors originated from an adult who received the AZD1222 COVID-19 vaccine.

V and J are TRBV7-6 and TRBJ1-1; no definite D call. Germline CDR1 reads SGHVS; CDR2 reads FNYEAQ. The CDR3 extends over 13 amino acids. Trimming removed 1 base from V and 1 base from J, with 4 bases in between. The DNA of the CDR3 is TGTGCCAGCAGCTTAGAACAGAACACTGAAGCTTTCTTT. It yields the protein CASSLEQNTEAFF.

The V gene is TRBV12-3 or TRBV12-4, the J gene TRBJ1-1, with D possibly TRBD1 on 5 matching bases. V gave up 6 bases and J gave up 6 bases, with 11 bases separating them. This CDR3 contains 12 residues. The CDR3 DNA sequence: TGTGCCAGCAGCTGGACGGGGGCTGAAGCTTTCTTT. Protein product: CASSWTGAEAFF.

The CDR3 reads CASSLGNWGYSGNTIYF. CDR3 in DNA: TGTGCCAGCAGCTTAGGGAATTGGGGCTACTCTGGAAACACCATATATTTT. The chain recombines TRBV7-2 with TRBJ1-3; possible D gene TRBD1, 5 bases. Germline values: CDR1 SGHTA, CDR2 FQGNSA. The CDR3 is 17 residues long. Trimming pared 1 base from V and 0 bases from J, leaving 13 bases between.